What follows are 28 T cell receptor beta chains derived from one specimen sequenced in a study of T cell repertoires in cytomegalovirus infection. TCRdb used MiXCR to reprocess the reads, holding one entry per CDR3 protein. Of some 280,000 distinct CDR3 sequences listed, about an eighth were seen once; the top ten hold around 8.1%. The sequenced sample consisted of PBMCs. The receptor source for this set is a human donor in good health (CMV status not recorded). Some clones in this sample may be carry-over from other donors' samples.

This clonotype occurred many times. V and J are TRBV12-3 or TRBV12-4 and TRBJ2-6; TRBD2 matches 14 bases. The V gene end was trimmed by 5 bases and the J gene end by 4 bases; junction bases not matched to a gene: 7. This CDR3 comprises 18 residues. The DNA for the CDR3 is TGTGCCAGCAGTGTCTGGACTAGCGGGGGGAGGGGGGCCAACGTCCTGACTTTC. Protein sequence: CASSVWTSGGRGANVLTF.

There are many counts of this clonotype. This chain links TRBV6-5 with TRBJ1-1, with D perhaps matching TRBD1 (5 bases). With 0 bases removed from V and 0 bases from J, the gap between germline ends came to 11 bases. CDR3 length: 16 amino acids. CDR1 and CDR2 (germline): MNHEY, SVGAGI. CDR3 residues: CASSYSGDLLNTEAFF. The CDR3 DNA reads as TGTGCCAGCAGTTACTCCGGGGACCTTTTGAACACTGAAGCTTTCTTT.

This clonotype was observed many times. This chain connects TRBV27 to TRBJ2-3; possible D gene TRBD2, 6 bases. Trimming cost V 7 bases and J 3 bases, with 23 bases left between them. The CDR3 has 17 residues. From germline, CDR1 is MNHEY and CDR2 SMNVEV (reference sequence). CDR3 loop: CASNQLGFGGITDTQYF. For the CDR3, the DNA is TGTGCCAGCAATCAGTTGGGTTTCGGCGGGATAACAGATACGCAGTATTTT.

The chain carries TRBV29-1 and TRBJ2-6; TRBD2 matches at 8 bases. The germline V gene has CDR1 SQVTM and CDR2 ANQGSEA. After removal of 4 bases from V and 4 bases from J, the junction contained 9 bases not matched to a gene. CDR3 length: 16 amino acids. CDR3 nucleotides: TGCAGCGTTGGCGGGGGGAGCGTCGTCGGGGCCAACGTCCTGACTTTC. Translation: CSVGGGSVVGANVLTF.

This clonotype was observed many times. The rearrangement uses TRBV2 and TRBJ2-3; no reliable D call. The V end lost 6 bases, the J end lost 0 bases, and 13 bases lay between the germline ends. This CDR3 has 15 amino acids. Germline CDR1 reads SNHLY; CDR2 reads FYNNEI. The CDR3: CASRDKASSTDTQYF. CDR3 bases: TGTGCCAGCAGGGATAAAGCTTCTAGCACAGATACGCAGTATTTT.

This clonotype was observed at least ten times. The chain carries TRBV3-1 and TRBJ1-5, with D tentatively TRBD1 (5 bases). Trimming pared 1 base from V and 7 bases from J, leaving 11 bases between. Germline CDR1 and CDR2: LGHDT and YNNKEL (reference sequence). The CDR3 length is 14 residues. The CDR3 DNA is TGTGCCAGCAGCCAAGCAGGGCCGGGGCAGCCCCAGCATTTT. This encodes CASSQAGPGQPQHF. The variable domain in full, with the rest retrieved from reference TRBV3-1 and TRBJ1-5, is DTAVSQTPKYLVTQMGNDKSIKCEQNLGHDTMYWYKQDSKKFLKIMFSYNNKELIINETVPNRFSPKSPDKAHLNLHINSLELGDSAVYFCASSQAGPGQPQHFGDGTRLSIL.

The CDR3 DNA reads as TGTGCCAGCAGCCAGGGGGTGGAGGGGGCCAACGTCCTGACTTTC. This translates into CASSQGVEGANVLTF. The V and J genes are TRBV4-2 and TRBJ2-6; D may match TRBD1 or TRBD2 (5 bases each). The V and J ends lost 3 bases and 4 bases respectively, with 10 bases between them. The CDR3 contains 15 residues. Germline CDR1 is LGHNA and CDR2 is YNFKEQ.

This clonotype was found a few times. V and J are TRBV20-1 and TRBJ2-1; 7 bases align to TRBD2. The germline V gene encodes CDR1 DFQATT and CDR2 SNEGSKA (reference sequence). J was trimmed by 7 bases and V by 6 bases; bases with no gene match: 12. The CDR3 covers 14 residues. CDR3 residues: CSAPYGGSGNEQFF. CDR3 DNA sequence: TGCAGTGCACCCTATGGCGGGAGTGGAAATGAGCAGTTCTTC.

The table lists this clonotype with many counts. V usage is TRBV6-6 and J usage is TRBJ2-3; no clear D gene. This CDR3 region has 12 residues. Trimming cost V 2 bases and J 1 base, with 1 base left between them. CDR1 MNHNY and CDR2 SVGAGI come from the germline V gene (reference sequence). CDR3 sequence (DNA): TGTGCCAGCAGTTACCGCACAGATACGCAGTATTTT. Its translation: CASSYRTDTQYF.

The V call is TRBV10-3, the J call TRBJ1-2; D gene uncertain. Germline CDR1 reads ENHRY; CDR2 reads SYGVKD. The CDR3 contains 12 residues. Trimming took 4 bases from V and 9 from J, leaving 12 bases between them. For the CDR3, the DNA is TGTGCCATCAGTGCCGGCCTAAGGAGCTACACCTTC. Its translation: CAISAGLRSYTF.

A few counts support this clonotype. The chain has TRBV27 and TRBJ2-7, with 11 bases aligning to TRBD2. The germline V gene has CDR1 MNHEY and CDR2 SMNVEV (reference sequence). CDR3 size: 15 residues. The J segment lost 2 bases and the V segment lost 6 bases, leaving 6 bases of the junction unmatched. CDR3 amino acids: CASRKTSGGTYEQYF. Written as DNA, the CDR3 is TGTGCCAGCAGGAAAACTAGCGGGGGTACCTACGAGCAGTACTTC.

The V and J genes are TRBV20-1 and TRBJ1-2; D not resolved. The V gene lost 5 bases and the J gene lost 2 bases, with 12 bases spanning the gap. The CDR3 runs 13 residues. Germline CDR1 reads DFQATT; CDR2 reads SNEGSKA (reference sequence). The CDR3 is CSARIRVNYGYTF. The CDR3 DNA is TGCAGTGCTCGAATCCGGGTAAACTATGGCTACACCTTC.

The chain combines TRBV29-1 with TRBJ1-1; tentative D call: TRBD1 (6 bases). CDR1 and CDR2 (germline): SQVTM, ANQGSEA. The CDR3 runs to 12 residues. The ends were cut back, 5 bases at V and 4 bases at J, with 11 bases in the middle. CDR3 residues: CSVKGTLTEAFF. Written as DNA, the CDR3 is TGCAGCGTTAAGGGGACACTCACTGAAGCTTTCTTT. The full variable domain, its missing parts supplied by reference TRBV29-1 and TRBJ1-1, is SAVISQKPSRDICQRGTSLTIQCQVDSQVTMMFWYRQQPGQSLTLIATANQGSEATYESGFVIDKFPISRPNLTFSTLTVSNMSPEDSSIYLCSVKGTLTEAFFGQGTRLTVV.

This clonotype came up many times. The V and J genes are TRBV7-9 and TRBJ1-5; no firm D call. This CDR3 comprises 13 residues. Per the germline V gene, CDR1 is SEHNR and CDR2 is FQNEAQ (reference sequence). V was trimmed by 3 bases and J by 7 bases, leaving 10 bases between them. This CDR3 reads CASSLLYGQPQHF. In DNA, the CDR3 is TGTGCCAGCAGCTTGCTGTACGGACAGCCCCAGCATTTT.

The chain uses TRBV19 and TRBJ1-5; 8 nucleotides line up with TRBD1. Germline V gene sequence: CDR1 LNHDA, CDR2 SQIVND (reference sequence). Trimming at V came to 9 bases and at J to 5 bases, leaving 6 bases not matched to a gene. This CDR3 spans 13 amino acids. CDR3 sequence: CASIDRGDQPQHF. The CDR3 DNA reads TGTGCCAGCATTGACAGGGGCGATCAGCCCCAGCATTTT.

V is TRBV5-4 and J is TRBJ1-2; D perhaps matches TRBD1 (6 bases). The CDR3 sequence is 13 residues long. In germline, CDR1 is SGHNT, CDR2 YYREEE (reference sequence). Trimming removed 4 bases from V and 6 bases from J, with 13 bases in between. The CDR3 bases are TGTGCCAGCAGCGCTGGACAGCGCGATGGCTACACCTTC. Amino acids: CASSAGQRDGYTF.

This clonotype appeared a few times. This chain connects TRBV20-1 to TRBJ2-1; perhaps D is TRBD1 or TRBD2 (6 bases each). This CDR3 contains 14 residues. The germline V gene has CDR1 DFQATT and CDR2 SNEGSKA (reference sequence). V was cut by 2 bases and J by 3 bases, with 11 bases left in between. The CDR3 DNA reads as TGCAGTGCTAGAATCGGGGGACACTACAATGAGCAGTTCTTC. Translating gives CSARIGGHYNEQFF.

This clonotype was counted a few times. This rearrangement joins TRBV7-9 to TRBJ2-5; D ambiguous. There are 14 residues in the CDR3. CDR1 and CDR2 (germline): SEHNR, FQNEAQ (reference sequence). V was trimmed by 0 bases and J by 7 bases, leaving 12 bases between them. The CDR3 nucleotides read TGTGCCAGCAGCTTAGCTTGGGTATCCCGGACCCAGTACTTC. This translates into CASSLAWVSRTQYF.

The chain carries TRBV20-1 and TRBJ2-5; TRBD2 aligns across 12 bases. CDR3 size: 13 residues. The V gene's germline CDR1 is DFQATT and CDR2 SNEGSKA (reference sequence). The V gene end was trimmed by 6 bases and the J gene end by 3 bases; junction bases not matched to a gene: 2. The DNA of the CDR3 is TGCAGTGCAAGACTAGCGGGGGAAGAGACCCAGTACTTC. This encodes CSARLAGEETQYF.

The count of this clonotype is one. This rearrangement joins TRBV7-3 to TRBJ2-6; possibly TRBD1 for D (6 bases). The V end was cut by 2 bases, the J end by 4 bases, with 12 bases between. The CDR3 has 16 residues. Germline values: CDR1 SGHTA, CDR2 FQGTGA. This CDR3 is CASSLHRVSGANVLTF. In DNA form, the CDR3 reads TGTGCCAGCAGCTTACACAGGGTTTCCGGGGCCAACGTCCTGACTTTC.

J is TRBJ2-2 and V is TRBV12-5; 8 nucleotides agree with TRBD2. With V trimmed by 0 bases and J by 5 bases, 5 bases remained unmatched. Germline V gene lookup returns CDR1 LGHNT and CDR2 FRNRAP. This CDR3 has 16 residues. The CDR3 DNA sequence: TGTGCTAGTGGTTTGGTTCTCGGGGGGGCTACCGGGGAGCTGTTTTTT. The encoded protein is CASGLVLGGATGELFF.

This clonotype was seen at least ten times. The chain couples TRBV7-8 to TRBJ2-3; D ambiguous. Germline V gives CDR1 SGHVS, CDR2 FQNEAQ. The CDR3 length is 15 residues. V lost 4 bases and J 5 bases, leaving 16 bases between the germline ends. CDR3 DNA: TGTGCCAGCAGCTCCGTCCCGGCCTTACGAGATACGCAGTATTTT. Translated, it gives CASSSVPALRDTQYF.

The table lists this clonotype with many counts. The rearrangement links TRBV11-2 to TRBJ2-2, with D unclear. The germline CDR1 and CDR2 sequences are SGHAT and FQNNGV. The CDR3 covers 14 residues. V lost 0 bases to trimming and J lost 7 bases, with 9 bases between them. This CDR3 reads CASSLDLGIGELFF. For the CDR3, the DNA is TGTGCCAGCAGCTTAGATCTGGGGATCGGGGAGCTGTTTTTT. The full variable domain, in which reference TRBV11-2 and TRBJ2-2 provide the parts outside the CDR3, is EAGVAQSPRYKIIEKRQSVAFWCNPISGHATLYWYQQILGQGPKLLIQFQNNGVVDDSQLPKDRFSAERLKGVDSTLKIQPAKLEDSAVYLCASSLDLGIGELFFGEGSRLTVL.

The chain uses TRBV6-2 or TRBV6-3 and TRBJ2-3; D not certain. Germline V gene sequence: CDR1 MNHEY, CDR2 SVGEGT. The CDR3 has 11 amino acids. V shed 5 bases and J shed 6 bases, with 6 bases lying between them. The CDR3 reads CASSTRDTQYF. Here the CDR3 DNA reads TGTGCCAGCAGTACGAGGGATACGCAGTATTTT.

This clonotype was recorded at least ten times. The chain carries TRBV7-9 and TRBJ2-7; the D gene could be TRBD1 or TRBD2 (5 bases each). Trimming removed 6 bases from V and 4 bases from J, with 16 bases in between. This CDR3 is 14 amino acids long. Germline CDR1 reads SEHNR; CDR2 reads FQNEAQ (reference sequence). The CDR3 DNA is TGTGCCAGCAGGTTCACCGGGACGGGATACGAGCAGTACTTC. Translation gives CASRFTGTGYEQYF. Supplemented by reference TRBV7-9 and TRBJ2-7, the full variable domain reads DTGVSQNPRHKITKRGQNVTFRCDPISEHNRLYWYRQTLGQGPEFLTYFQNEAQLEKSRLLSDRFSAERPKGSFSTLEIQRTEQGDSAMYLCASRFTGTGYEQYFGPGTRLTVT.

The V call is TRBV20-1, the J call TRBJ1-2; 12 bases agree with TRBD1. The germline gives CDR1 DFQATT, CDR2 SNEGSKA (reference sequence). There are 16 residues in the CDR3. V shed 5 bases and J 8 bases; nucleotides not matched to a gene: 15. The CDR3 DNA follows: TGCAGTGCTCCTCCCGGGACAGGGGGCGCCTTGAGCGGCTACACCTTC. It translates to CSAPPGTGGALSGYTF.

At least ten counts were recorded for this clonotype. This rearrangement joins TRBV7-8 to TRBJ2-7, with a possible D match to TRBD1 (5 bases). CDR1 and CDR2 (germline): SGHVS, FQNEAQ. The CDR3 is 15 residues long. Trimming stripped 5 bases from V and 0 bases from J, with 14 bases between. CDR3 sequence (DNA): TGTGCCAGCAGCCCCTGGCAGGGCCCCTCCTACGAGCAGTACTTC. Its translation is CASSPWQGPSYEQYF.

This clonotype was counted a few times. The chain joins TRBV28 to TRBJ2-5; possible D gene TRBD2, 6 bases. V lost 3 bases and J 5 bases, leaving 10 bases between the germline ends. This CDR3 contains 13 residues. CDR1 MDHEN and CDR2 SYDVKM come from the germline V gene. The CDR3 DNA reads TGTGCCAGCAGTTTGCAAAGCGGGGAGACCCAGTACTTC. Its protein product is CASSLQSGETQYF.